The T cell receptor beta chain described here comes from a study of cytotoxic CD8 clonotypes in ibrutinib-treated CLL. Study-level results: Baseline-level clonality went beyond age-matched healthy donors and moved in step with circulating CD8+ T-cell counts. Lymph node repertoires were not studied, and sampling times were unmatched.

Details on this clone: Its antigen is still unknown.

Targeted sequencing depth ranged from 1 in 200,000 to 1 in 1 million T cells. The data were produced by immunoSEQ multiplex PCR, yet TCRdb's version contains in-frame clones alone and is incomplete. The sample has some 92,000 clones, approximately 80% seen once; the top ten hold just under 25%. PBMCs that had been cryopreserved were the source of 2 to 2.5 micrograms of genomic DNA for TCR beta libraries. The CDR3 spans 15 residues. Germline V lookup: CDR1 SGHDN, CDR2 FVKESK. J lost 4 bases, V lost 4 bases, and 9 bases had no gene match. Sample: PBMCs, taken after 24 months of ibrutinib treatment. This clonotype originated in a human donor with chronic lymphocytic leukemia. The chain couples TRBV14 to TRBJ1-2; 7 nucleotides agree with TRBD1. DNA for the CDR3: TGTGCCAGCAGCCCGACAGGGAGGTTAGGCTATGGCTACACCTTC. Translating it yields CASSPTGRLGYGYTF.